These 15 T cell receptor beta chains share one sample of origin, sequenced in a study of blood T cells in healthy people across ages. Using a J-beta primer mix together with a sample-barcoded 5' primer, a second PCR was run for about 7 to 12 cycles. Via MiXCR, TCRdb re-called the 5' RACE reads, giving one row per CDR3 protein. The sample lists a few hundred thousand distinct CDR3 sequences, roughly half occurring once. What was sequenced was blood. These receptors all stem from a man in his 60s in good health.

The chain has TRBV6-1 and TRBJ1-1; no reliable D call. With 3 bases removed from V and 0 bases from J, the gap between germline ends came to 2 bases. CDR1 MNHNS and CDR2 SASEGT come from the germline V gene. CDR3 size: 12 residues. CDR3 protein: CASSEVNTEAFF. The CDR3 bases are TGTGCCAGCAGTGAGGTGAACACTGAAGCTTTCTTT.

This clonotype showed up just once. This CDR3 is CSVGQGGADTQYF. DNA of the CDR3: TGCAGCGTTGGTCAGGGGGGGGCAGATACGCAGTATTTT. The gene calls are TRBV29-1 and TRBJ2-3; TRBD1 or TRBD2 may be the D gene (7 bases each). The CDR3 is made up of 13 amino acids. The V and J ends lost 4 bases and 4 bases respectively, with 12 bases between them. Germline CDR1 SQVTM, CDR2 ANQGSEA.

CDR3: CASSQDQAGRPDTQYF. The CDR3 DNA reads as TGTGCCAGCAGCCAAGATCAAGCGGGGAGGCCCGATACGCAGTATTTT. The chain combines TRBV3-1 with TRBJ2-3, with 7 bases lining up with TRBD2. V shed 0 bases, J shed 6 bases, and the junction held 9 bases outside the gene matches. CDR3 length: 16 residues. The germline V gene encodes CDR1 LGHDT and CDR2 YNNKEL (reference sequence).

This clonotype was counted at least ten times. This chain connects TRBV20-1 to TRBJ2-7, with D perhaps matching TRBD1 (6 bases). Trimming removed 6 bases at V and 2 bases at J, with 11 bases between. Germline-derived CDR1 and CDR2 are DFQATT and SNEGSKA (reference sequence). The CDR3 runs to 12 residues. The CDR3 reads CSAPTGPYEQYF. The CDR3, as DNA: TGCAGTGCGCCGACAGGACCCTACGAGCAGTACTTC.

This chain links TRBV7-9 with TRBJ2-7; 10 positions agree with TRBD1. Gene TRBJ2-5 matches the end of the DNA better, so the J call may be wrong. From germline, CDR1 is SEHNR and CDR2 FQNEAQ (reference sequence). The CDR3 is 14 residues long. The CDR3 reads CASSQGTGEETQYF. CDR3 coding DNA: TGTGCCAGCAGCCAGGGGACAGGGGAGGAGACCCAGTACTTC.

V usage is TRBV6-5 and J usage is TRBJ2-3; the match to TRBD2 covers 11 bases. This CDR3 comprises 16 residues. V shed 5 bases and J 2 bases; nucleotides not matched to a gene: 6. Germline assignment: CDR1 MNHEY and CDR2 SVGAGI. The CDR3 nucleotides are TGTGCCAGCAGTCCCAGACTAGCGGGGTTCACAGATACGCAGTATTTT. Translated: CASSPRLAGFTDTQYF.

This clonotype was detected only once. The V and J genes are TRBV7-6 and TRBJ2-1, with D maybe TRBD2 (7 bases). The end of the DNA fits TRBJ2-7 better, so the J call may be wrong. The CDR3 covers 18 residues. CDR1 is SGHVS and CDR2 is FNYEAQ in the germline V gene. The DNA for the CDR3 is TGTGCCAGCAGCTTATATCCGGGGGGCCGTAGCTCCTACAATGAGCAGTACTTC. It is translated as CASSLYPGGRSSYNEQYF.

This clonotype was counted ten times or more. V is TRBV4-2 and J is TRBJ2-6, with D perhaps assigned TRBD1 or TRBD2 (5 bases each). This CDR3 has 16 amino acids. Germline V CDR1 and CDR2: LGHNA, YNFKEQ. V lost 1 base to trimming and J lost 0 bases, with 7 bases between them. In DNA form, the CDR3 reads TGTGCCAGCAGCCAAGGGGACCCCTCTGGGGCCAACGTCCTGACTTTC. Translated, it gives CASSQGDPSGANVLTF.

The chain joins TRBV7-2 to TRBJ2-1; D is ambiguous. Germline V lookup: CDR1 SGHTA, CDR2 FQGNSA. Trimming shortened V by 8 bases and J by 0 bases, and 11 bases separated the two germline ends. The CDR3 runs 14 residues. CDR3 region: CASQTHVSYNEQFF. Written as DNA, the CDR3 is TGTGCCAGCCAGACACATGTCTCCTACAATGAGCAGTTCTTC.

This clonotype was detected only once. At one of its ends the junction is not consistent with the germline gene, which may arise from a read error. The chain links TRBV4-3 to TRBJ2-7; D is undetermined. Germline CDR1 reads LGHNA; CDR2 reads YSLEER. The CDR3 contains 15 residues. This CDR3 reads CVSSPDRAYSYEQYF. The CDR3 bases are TGCGTCAGCAGCCCGGACCGGGCTTACTCCTACGAGCAGTACTTC.

As regards this clonotype: Being one base from a much bigger clone, this may be a read error. The chain has TRBV6-5 and TRBJ2-5; possible D gene TRBD2, 6 bases. The CDR3 sequence is 14 residues long. Germline CDR1 MNHEY, CDR2 SVGAGI. Trimming took 8 bases from V and 11 from J, leaving 24 bases between them. The CDR3 DNA follows: TGTGCCAGCGGACGGGGAGGTCTAGGCGATGAGCAGTACTTC. Protein sequence: CASGRGGLGDEQYF.

This clonotype was counted between two and nine times. V and J are TRBV20-1 and TRBJ2-1, with D perhaps TRBD2 (5 bases). Deletions cut 0 bases from V and 6 bases from J, with 15 bases between. Germline V gene lookup returns CDR1 DFQATT and CDR2 SNEGSKA (reference sequence). The CDR3 runs to 15 residues. CDR3 sequence: CSARDRSRGGNEQFF. CDR3 in DNA: TGCAGTGCTAGAGATCGGTCCCGAGGAGGCAATGAGCAGTTCTTC.

This clonotype occurred once. This chain joins TRBV5-4 and TRBJ2-3; unclear D gene. Trimming removed 4 bases from V and 2 bases from J, with 11 bases in between. CDR3 length: 14 residues. CDR1 is SGHNT, CDR2 YYREEE, per germline (reference sequence). For the CDR3, the DNA is TGTGCCAGCAGCACGGCGTCCTTCACAGATACGCAGTATTTT. Its protein is CASSTASFTDTQYF.

This clonotype was detected a few times. The genes are TRBV20-1 and TRBJ2-3; tentative D call: TRBD2 (5 bases). CDR3 length equals 14 residues. Germline values: CDR1 DFQATT, CDR2 SNEGSKA (reference sequence). V lost 6 bases to trimming and J lost 0 bases, with 13 bases between them. The CDR3 region has the DNA TGCAGTGCCCTGACTACCCTTAGCACAGATACGCAGTATTTT. Protein sequence: CSALTTLSTDTQYF.

V and J are TRBV3-1 and TRBJ2-1, with TRBD1 as a possible D gene (6 bases). The J call is in doubt because the DNA end fits TRBJ2-7 better. This CDR3 contains 14 residues. Germline CDR1 LGHDT, CDR2 YNNKEL (reference sequence). The CDR3 DNA sequence: TGTGCCAGCAGCCAGTCGGGACAACACAATGAGCAGTACTTC. Protein: CASSQSGQHNEQYF.